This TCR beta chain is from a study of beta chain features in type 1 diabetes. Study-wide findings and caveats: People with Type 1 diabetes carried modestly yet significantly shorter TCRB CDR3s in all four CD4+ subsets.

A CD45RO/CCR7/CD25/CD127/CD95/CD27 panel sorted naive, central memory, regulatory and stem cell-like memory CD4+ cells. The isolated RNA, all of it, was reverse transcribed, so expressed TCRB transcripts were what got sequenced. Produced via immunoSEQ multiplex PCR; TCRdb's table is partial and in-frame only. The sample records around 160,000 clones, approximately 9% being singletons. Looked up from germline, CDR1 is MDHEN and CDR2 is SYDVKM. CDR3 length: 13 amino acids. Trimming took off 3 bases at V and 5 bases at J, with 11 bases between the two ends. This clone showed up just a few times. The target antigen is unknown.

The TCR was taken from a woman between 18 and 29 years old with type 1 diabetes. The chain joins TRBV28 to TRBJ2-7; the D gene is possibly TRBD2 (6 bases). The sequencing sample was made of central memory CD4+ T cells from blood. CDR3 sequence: CASSFGRIHEQYF. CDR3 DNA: TGTGCCAGCAGTTTCGGGAGAATCCACGAGCAGTACTTC.